The rows below give T cell receptor beta chains drawn from one sample of a study of blood T cell repertoires in COVID-19. Sequencing used immunoSEQ multiplex PCR; TCRdb keeps in-frame clones, though not all of them. The sample lists around 300,000 clones, approximately 90% occurring once. Sequenced: peripheral blood. The source of these receptors is a young woman with COVID-19, enrolled during active disease. Each CDR3 is given with its conserved first and last residue. A D gene is named only where the DNA matches it firmly. Only part of the rows carry a size: once, few, many, or a class if the clone is expanded.

CDR3 protein: CAAPDRAKREKLFF
CDR3 DNA: TGTGCCGCACCGGACAGGGCAAAGCGTGAAAAACTGTTTTTT
V gene: TRBV5-7
CDR3 length: 14
D gene: TRBD1
clone size: .
J gene: TRBJ1-4

CDR3 protein: CASSLAGAQETQYF
CDR3 DNA: TGTGCCAGCAGTCTAGCGGGAGCCCAAGAGACCCAGTACTTC
V gene: TRBV28
CDR3 length: 14
D gene: TRBD2
clone size: once
J gene: TRBJ2-5

CDR3 protein: CSAIAAGPYTF
CDR3 DNA: TGCAGTGCTATCGCGGCGGGGCCTTATACATTT
V gene: TRBV20-1
CDR3 length: 11
D gene: .
clone size: once
J gene: TRBJ1-1

CDR3 protein: CATSDFLGTLKYF
CDR3 DNA: TGTGCCACCAGTGATTTTCTTGGGACACTCAAGTACTTC
V gene: TRBV24-1
CDR3 length: 13
D gene: .
clone size: .
J gene: TRBJ2-4

CDR3 protein: CASSWAAGGANTQYF
CDR3 DNA: TGTGCCAGCAGCTGGGCAGCCGGAGGGGCCAATACGCAGTATTTT
V gene: TRBV5-4
CDR3 length: 15
D gene: .
clone size: .
J gene: TRBJ2-3

CDR3 protein: CASSYLDRATYTF
CDR3 DNA: TGTGCCAGCAGTTATTTGGACAGGGCGACCTACACCTTC
V gene: TRBV6-5
CDR3 length: 13
D gene: TRBD1
clone size: .
J gene: TRBJ1-2

CDR3 protein: CASSSVGQGYLGYTF
CDR3 DNA: TGTGCCAGCAGTTCGGTTGGCCAGGGTTACTTAGGCTACACCTTC
V gene: TRBV28
CDR3 length: 15
D gene: .
clone size: few
J gene: TRBJ1-2

CDR3 protein: CASSRNPGLASEQYF
CDR3 DNA: TGTGCCAGCAGCCGTAACCCGGGACTAGCTTCCGAGCAGTACTTC
V gene: TRBV7-6
CDR3 length: 15
D gene: TRBD2
clone size: .
J gene: TRBJ2-7

CDR3 protein: CASSSTRTDPYEQYF
CDR3 DNA: TGTGCCAGCAGCTCGACTAGGACGGACCCCTACGAGCAGTACTTC
V gene: TRBV5-4
CDR3 length: 15
D gene: .
clone size: .
J gene: TRBJ2-7

CDR3 protein: CASSEEQGVRSPLHF
CDR3 DNA: TGTGCCAGCAGTGAGGAGCAGGGGGTAAGATCACCCCTCCACTTT
V gene: TRBV2
CDR3 length: 15
D gene: TRBD1
clone size: few
J gene: TRBJ1-6

CDR3 protein: CASRQGWAEAFF
CDR3 DNA: TGTGCCAGTAGACAGGGTTGGGCTGAAGCTTTCTTT
V gene: TRBV19
CDR3 length: 12
D gene: .
clone size: .
J gene: TRBJ1-1

CDR3 protein: CASSWDRRNTEAFF
CDR3 DNA: TGTGCCAGCAGTTGGGACAGACGGAACACTGAAGCTTTCTTT
V gene: TRBV27
CDR3 length: 14
D gene: TRBD1
clone size: .
J gene: TRBJ1-1

CDR3 protein: CASRPDSGNTEAFF
CDR3 DNA: TGTGCCAGTAGACCGGACAGCGGGAACACTGAAGCTTTCTTT
V gene: TRBV19
CDR3 length: 14
D gene: .
clone size: .
J gene: TRBJ1-1

CDR3 protein: CATSDPRGGPNQPQHF
CDR3 DNA: TGTGCCACCAGTGATCCGAGGGGAGGGCCCAATCAGCCCCAGCATTTT
V gene: TRBV24-1
CDR3 length: 16
D gene: .
clone size: .
J gene: TRBJ1-5

CDR3 protein: CASRRSSGGYNEQFF
CDR3 DNA: TGTGCCAGCAGACGGTCTAGCGGGGGCTACAATGAGCAGTTCTTC
V gene: TRBV3-1/TRBV3-2
CDR3 length: 15
D gene: TRBD2
clone size: .
J gene: TRBJ2-1

CDR3 protein: CASSFIVGAGYTF
CDR3 DNA: TGTGCCAGCAGTTTTATTGTGGGGGCTGGCTACACCTTC
V gene: TRBV12-3/TRBV12-4
CDR3 length: 13
D gene: .
clone size: .
J gene: TRBJ1-2

CDR3 protein: CASSPLTGNTEAFF
CDR3 DNA: TGTGCCAGCAGCCCCCTCACGGGGAACACTGAAGCTTTCTTT
V gene: TRBV9
CDR3 length: 14
D gene: .
clone size: .
J gene: TRBJ1-1

CDR3 protein: CAIKRENTEAFF
CDR3 DNA: TGTGCCATCAAACGAGAAAACACTGAAGCTTTCTTT
V gene: TRBV10-3
CDR3 length: 12
D gene: .
clone size: .
J gene: TRBJ1-1

CDR3 protein: CASSPSGGTGAGNTIYF
CDR3 DNA: TGTGCCAGCTCACCCTCCGGCGGGACAGGGGCTGGAAACACCATATATTTT
V gene: TRBV18
CDR3 length: 17
D gene: TRBD1
clone size: .
J gene: TRBJ1-3

CDR3 protein: CASSIASDSSYEQYF
CDR3 DNA: TGTGCCAGTAGTATAGCCTCGGACAGTTCCTACGAGCAGTACTTC
V gene: TRBV19
CDR3 length: 15
D gene: .
clone size: .
J gene: TRBJ2-7

CDR3 protein: CASSPSGGQGLYEQFF
CDR3 DNA: TGTGCCAGCAGCCCATCCGGCGGACAGGGGCTTTATGAGCAGTTCTTC
V gene: TRBV5-4
CDR3 length: 16
D gene: TRBD1
clone size: .
J gene: TRBJ2-1

CDR3 protein: CASSGGANEQFF
CDR3 DNA: TGTGCCAGTAGCGGGGGGGCTAATGAGCAGTTCTTC
V gene: TRBV10-3
CDR3 length: 12
D gene: TRBD2
clone size: .
J gene: TRBJ2-1

CDR3 protein: CASSLRRTGGAAEAFF
CDR3 DNA: TGTGCCAGCAGCTTAAGGCGAACGGGGGGCGCGGCTGAAGCTTTCTTT
V gene: TRBV7-2
CDR3 length: 16
D gene: .
clone size: .
J gene: TRBJ1-1

CDR3 protein: CASSSAGPNTEAFF
CDR3 DNA: TGTGCCAGCAGCTCGGCAGGCCCGAACACTGAAGCTTTCTTT
V gene: TRBV7-2
CDR3 length: 14
D gene: .
clone size: .
J gene: TRBJ1-1

CDR3 protein: CASSQLAGGYEQFF
CDR3 DNA: TGTGCCAGCAGCCAATTAGCGGGGGGATATGAGCAGTTCTTC
V gene: TRBV16
CDR3 length: 14
D gene: TRBD2
clone size: .
J gene: TRBJ2-1

CDR3 protein: CASMVGGTEAFF
CDR3 DNA: TGTGCCAGTATGGTCGGGGGCACTGAAGCTTTCTTT
V gene: TRBV19
CDR3 length: 12
D gene: .
clone size: few
J gene: TRBJ1-1

CDR3 protein: CASSPRQVGNTEAFF
CDR3 DNA: TGTGCCAGCAGTCCCCGACAGGTGGGGAACACTGAAGCTTTCTTT
V gene: TRBV28
CDR3 length: 15
D gene: .
clone size: .
J gene: TRBJ1-1

CDR3 protein: CASSDSYYGYTF
CDR3 DNA: TGTGCCAGCAGCGACAGCTACTATGGCTACACCTTC
V gene: TRBV9
CDR3 length: 12
D gene: .
clone size: .
J gene: TRBJ1-2

CDR3 protein: CASNSPGQTQETQYF
CDR3 DNA: TGTGCCAGTAATAGCCCGGGACAGACTCAAGAGACCCAGTACTTC
V gene: TRBV2
CDR3 length: 15
D gene: TRBD1
clone size: .
J gene: TRBJ2-5

CDR3 protein: CASSSEGQGLNSPLHF
CDR3 DNA: TGTGCCAGCAGCTCAGAGGGACAGGGACTTAATTCACCCCTCCACTTT
V gene: TRBV7-9
CDR3 length: 16
D gene: TRBD1
clone size: .
J gene: TRBJ1-6

CDR3 protein: CASSPRGTLPGNTIYF
CDR3 DNA: TGTGCCAGCAGCCCTCGCGGGACCCTACCTGGAAACACCATATATTTT
V gene: TRBV9
CDR3 length: 16
D gene: .
clone size: once
J gene: TRBJ1-3

CDR3 protein: CASTPRGSGKTGELFF
CDR3 DNA: TGTGCCAGTACCCCGCGTGGCAGCGGAAAGACCGGGGAGCTGTTTTTT
V gene: TRBV19
CDR3 length: 16
D gene: .
clone size: .
J gene: TRBJ2-2

CDR3 protein: CASVGGSGANVLTF
CDR3 DNA: TGTGCCAGCGTTGGGGGGTCTGGGGCCAACGTCCTGACTTTC
V gene: TRBV28
CDR3 length: 14
D gene: .
clone size: .
J gene: TRBJ2-6

CDR3 protein: CASSVGGTQYF
CDR3 DNA: TGTGCCAGCAGTGTGGGGGGGACCCAGTACTTC
V gene: TRBV2
CDR3 length: 11
D gene: .
clone size: .
J gene: TRBJ2-5

CDR3 protein: CASSQDRGGQETQYF
CDR3 DNA: TGTGCCAGCAGCCAAGATCGGGGGGGCCAAGAGACCCAGTACTTC
V gene: TRBV4-2
CDR3 length: 15
D gene: TRBD2
clone size: many
J gene: TRBJ2-5

CDR3 protein: CASRTGTGAYTQYF
CDR3 DNA: TGTGCCAGCAGGACCGGGACAGGGGCCTATACGCAGTATTTT
V gene: TRBV7-8
CDR3 length: 14
D gene: TRBD1
clone size: .
J gene: TRBJ2-3

CDR3 protein: CASRADLSTEAFF
CDR3 DNA: TGTGCCAGCAGAGCCGATTTGAGCACTGAAGCTTTCTTT
V gene: TRBV6-5
CDR3 length: 13
D gene: .
clone size: .
J gene: TRBJ1-1

CDR3 protein: CSAQGRLTDTQYF
CDR3 DNA: TGCAGCGCCCAGGGCCGGCTCACAGATACGCAGTATTTT
V gene: TRBV29-1
CDR3 length: 13
D gene: .
clone size: .
J gene: TRBJ2-3

CDR3 protein: CASSQGRTLRGPQHF
CDR3 DNA: TGTGCCAGCAGCCAGGGTAGGACGCTGCGGGGGCCCCAGCATTTT
V gene: TRBV3-1/TRBV3-2
CDR3 length: 15
D gene: .
clone size: .
J gene: TRBJ1-5

CDR3 protein: CASSPPGGREQFF
CDR3 DNA: TGTGCCAGTAGCCCTCCAGGGGGAAGGGAGCAGTTCTTC
V gene: TRBV19
CDR3 length: 13
D gene: TRBD1
clone size: few
J gene: TRBJ2-1

CDR3 protein: CAISEWGLQDEAFF
CDR3 DNA: TGTGCCATCAGTGAGTGGGGGCTCCAGGACGAAGCTTTCTTT
V gene: TRBV10-3
CDR3 length: 14
D gene: .
clone size: .
J gene: TRBJ1-1

CDR3 protein: CASSTRGMGQGVGNYGYTF
CDR3 DNA: TGTGCCAGCAGCACCCGCGGTATGGGACAGGGGGTGGGTAACTATGGCTACACCTTC
V gene: TRBV13
CDR3 length: 19
D gene: TRBD1
clone size: .
J gene: TRBJ1-2

CDR3 protein: CASSPSGADTGELFF
CDR3 DNA: TGCGCCAGCAGCCCCTCTGGGGCCGACACCGGGGAGCTGTTTTTT
V gene: TRBV5-1
CDR3 length: 15
D gene: .
clone size: once
J gene: TRBJ2-2

CDR3 protein: CASSEARSGGQYF
CDR3 DNA: TGTGCCAGCAGTGAAGCGAGGTCAGGGGGGCAGTACTTC
V gene: TRBV6-1
CDR3 length: 13
D gene: TRBD1
clone size: once
J gene: TRBJ2-7

CDR3 protein: CASSYSGGATGELFF
CDR3 DNA: TGTGCCAGCAGTTACAGCGGGGGGGCCACCGGGGAGCTGTTTTTT
V gene: TRBV6-5
CDR3 length: 15
D gene: TRBD2
clone size: .
J gene: TRBJ2-2

CDR3 protein: CSGRQGYGYTF
CDR3 DNA: TGCAGCGGCCGACAGGGCTATGGCTACACCTTC
V gene: TRBV29-1
CDR3 length: 11
D gene: TRBD1
clone size: .
J gene: TRBJ1-2

CDR3 protein: CASSKPGGGTEAFF
CDR3 DNA: TGTGCCAGCAGTAAGCCAGGGGGTGGCACTGAAGCTTTCTTT
V gene: TRBV27
CDR3 length: 14
D gene: TRBD1
clone size: .
J gene: TRBJ1-1

CDR3 protein: CASSRRTGVGELFF
CDR3 DNA: TGTGCCAGCAGTAGGCGGACAGGGGTCGGGGAGCTGTTTTTT
V gene: TRBV6-5
CDR3 length: 14
D gene: TRBD1
clone size: .
J gene: TRBJ2-2

CDR3 protein: CASRSGTADAYEQYF
CDR3 DNA: TGTGCCAGCAGGTCCGGGACAGCCGACGCCTACGAGCAGTACTTC
V gene: TRBV2
CDR3 length: 15
D gene: TRBD1
clone size: .
J gene: TRBJ2-7

CDR3 protein: CASSSLGGTGELFF
CDR3 DNA: TGTGCCAGCAGTTCCCTAGGGGGAACCGGGGAGCTGTTTTTT
V gene: TRBV5-4
CDR3 length: 14
D gene: .
clone size: .
J gene: TRBJ2-2

CDR3 protein: CASSPTDSNSGANVLTF
CDR3 DNA: TGTGCCAGCAGTCCAACCGACAGCAACTCTGGGGCCAACGTCCTGACTTTC
V gene: TRBV27
CDR3 length: 17
D gene: .
clone size: .
J gene: TRBJ2-6

CDR3 protein: CASSPSQESTEKLFF
CDR3 DNA: TGTGCCAGCTCACCATCGCAGGAATCGACTGAAAAACTGTTTTTT
V gene: TRBV18
CDR3 length: 15
D gene: .
clone size: .
J gene: TRBJ1-4

CDR3 protein: CAWTPGDSNQPQHF
CDR3 DNA: TGTGCCTGGACCCCAGGGGATAGCAATCAGCCCCAGCATTTT
V gene: TRBV30
CDR3 length: 14
D gene: .
clone size: .
J gene: TRBJ1-5

CDR3 protein: CASSYDSDTEAFF
CDR3 DNA: TGTGCCAGCAGTTACGACTCTGACACTGAAGCTTTCTTT
V gene: TRBV6-5
CDR3 length: 13
D gene: .
clone size: .
J gene: TRBJ1-1

CDR3 protein: CASSINRDRVLNYGYTF
CDR3 DNA: TGTGCCAGCAGCATAAACCGGGACAGGGTTTTAAACTATGGCTACACCTTC
V gene: TRBV5-6
CDR3 length: 17
D gene: TRBD1
clone size: .
J gene: TRBJ1-2

CDR3 protein: CASSVERVTNSGNTIYF
CDR3 DNA: TGTGCCAGCAGCGTAGAGCGGGTTACGAACTCTGGAAACACCATATATTTT
V gene: TRBV9
CDR3 length: 17
D gene: .
clone size: .
J gene: TRBJ1-3